The T cell receptor beta chain under discussion was sequenced for a study of identical twins. This clonotype has ten or more counts. What it recognizes is unknown. A universal primer binding site was introduced by template switching. The final cDNA contained unique molecular identifiers. TCRdb reanalysed the 5' RACE reads using MiXCR and keeps one entry per CDR3 protein. Of about 240,000 distinct CDR3 sequences in the sample, 10% to 15% were seen once. The V gene end was trimmed by 6 bases and the J gene end by 5 bases; junction bases not matched to a gene: 4. The CDR3 has 12 amino acids. All donors were healthy Caucasians. Overall study results and limits: The same donors were not followed; conclusions instead depended on cross-sectional statistical analysis. Reduced insertions were recorded for abundant cord blood beta clonotypes, with no such pattern in memory repertoires.

This same sample was also part of a study on yellow fever vaccine responses in identical twins.

Source material: memory (CD45RO+) T cells sorted from blood. This chain links TRBV12-3 or TRBV12-4 with TRBJ2-7, with TRBD1 identical over 7 bases. The receptor comes from a woman under 30 in good health. CDR3 sequence reads: CASSDRVHEQYF. CDR3 coding DNA: TGTGCCAGCAGCGACAGGGTCCACGAGCAGTACTTC.